This T cell receptor (beta chain) was sequenced during a study of blood T cell repertoires in COVID-19 (dated by TCRdb to 2020 to 2022). About the study as a whole: Samples from collaborators originated in the United States, Italy and Spain and spanned both the acute and convalescent phases of COVID-19. The prospective study material was composed of cDNA or gDNA derived from T cells, B-cell-depleted T cells, or PBMCs. Subjects who had been exposed to COVID-19, were actively infected with it, or had recovered from it provided the deeply sampled blood TCRbeta repertoires that made up the dataset. Sample metadata almost always included a de-identified subject ID, COVID-19 status, age in years and sex. The repertoires were released in a freely available public database intended as a resource for research on the immune response to SARS-CoV-2. HLA class I and class II types, where available, came from metadata supplied by the sample provider rather than from assay-based typing. Samples were obtained from the ongoing ImmuneRACE study (first 160 participants) and from about 1,300 subjects provided by 6 global collaborators.

The study at large found these results: The quantity of clinical and demographic metadata differed by source and by participant and was supplied without curation.

TCRbeta CDR3 regions were amplified from genomic DNA by means of the immunoSEQ Assay, a bias-controlled multiplex PCR. In the authors' own workflow: The number of nucleated cells in each sample was estimated from the amplification of reference gene primers within the assay. To quantify the absolute abundance of each unique TCRbeta CDR3 rearrangement, sequence reads were collapsed and filtered. For each sample, productive Simpson clonality was calculated by taking the square root of Simpson's diversity index across productive rearrangements. As stored in TCRdb, this immuneACCESS dataset retains in-frame rearrangements with V and J assigned. A fraction of the clones does not appear; measured against another copy, unresolved V genes explain less than half of the discrepancy, and the remainder lacks a known reason. The V and J calls and clone size are taken from that table; D and trimming were inferred from the DNA. This sample has about 430,000 clones in its table, and about 88% of those were observed once. Roughly 1.4% of the sample is held by the ten biggest clonotypes.

With regard to this clone: What this receptor recognizes is not known. Qualities for individual bases were not recorded, and no much larger clone is one base off.

Participants in the prospective study were aged about 18 to 95 years, lived in 24 United States geographic areas, and enrolled through a virtual design. Cohort assignment in the prospective study relied on participant-reported clinical history from a screening survey and a study questionnaire. Exposed participants had been in contact with someone with a PCR-confirmed or clinician-diagnosed COVID-19 case within 2 weeks of study entry. Mobile phlebotomists in the prospective study collected whole blood, serum and a nasopharyngeal or oropharyngeal swab from every participant. Additional blood draws and questionnaires over an approximately 2-month period could optionally be provided by prospective study participants. Before DNA extraction, blood samples from the prospective study were shipped at room temperature or frozen. Cut back by 0 bases and 0 bases, the V and J ends lie 13 bases apart. From its cysteine to its phenylalanine, the CDR3 spans 18 amino acids. The CDR3 DNA has 54 bases and is translated from base 1. According to the germline V gene, CDR1 reads SGDLS and CDR2 reads YYNGEE.

The material sequenced was PBMCs or T cells enriched from blood (not recorded which). The receptor comes from a woman younger than 35 who had been exposed to COVID-19. The rearrangement combines TRBV9 with TRBJ2-6, with TRBD2 tentatively as D gene (5 bases match). DNA sequence: TGTGCCAGCAGCGTAGCCGGTAGCGTGAGCTCTGGGGCCAACGTCCTGACTTTC. This sequence encodes CASSVAGSVSSGANVLTF.